This T cell receptor (beta chain) was recorded in a study of OX40 agonist ivuxolimab in advanced cancers. Study-wide context: A partial response was reached by three patients: one with hepatocellular carcinoma and two with cutaneous melanoma.

Libraries were prepared by immunoSEQ multiplex PCR; TCRdb keeps only in-frame clonotypes and omits some of them. This sample has tens of thousands of clones; around nine tenths occur once, and the top ten carry more than 15%. Study observations and caveats: A proportion of nonresponders additionally exhibited low normalized T-cell clonal expansion. CD4+ and CD8+ T cells in blood underwent clonal expansion by week 6 at 0.1 to 3.0 mg/kg. Researchers did not establish what antigens the expanded peripheral T cells target.

As regards this clone: No antigen is known for it.

V was cut by 0 bases and J by 3 bases, with 15 bases left in between. This CDR3 region has 16 residues. In germline, CDR1 is LGHNA, CDR2 YNFKEQ. The sample was CD4+ or CD8+ T cells sorted from blood, taken in a trial of the OX40 agonist ivuxolimab. The rearrangement joins TRBV4-2 to TRBJ2-7; the D gene is possibly TRBD2 (6 bases). The receptor was derived from an adult with an advanced solid tumor such as melanoma, head and neck, liver or kidney cancer. CDR3 in DNA: TGTGCCAGCAGCCAAGAATACGGGGCGGGGAACTACGAGCAGTACTTC. It yields the protein CASSQEYGAGNYEQYF.